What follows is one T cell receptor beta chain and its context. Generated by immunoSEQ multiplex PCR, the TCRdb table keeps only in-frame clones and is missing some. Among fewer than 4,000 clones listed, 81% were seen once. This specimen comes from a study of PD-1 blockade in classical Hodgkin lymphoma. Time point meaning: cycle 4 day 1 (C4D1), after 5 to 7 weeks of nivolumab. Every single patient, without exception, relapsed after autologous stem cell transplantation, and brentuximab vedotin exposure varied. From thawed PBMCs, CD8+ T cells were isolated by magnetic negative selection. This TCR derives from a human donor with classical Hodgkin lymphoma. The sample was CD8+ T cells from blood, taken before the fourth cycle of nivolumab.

The CDR3 bases are TGCAGCGTTGAATCAGGGACCCACTATGGCTACACCTTC. Translating it yields CSVESGTHYGYTF. The chain has TRBV29-1 and TRBJ1-2, with D possibly matching TRBD1 (5 bases). The CDR3 loop spans 13 amino acids. CDR1 and CDR2 from the germline V gene are SQVTM and ANQGSEA. The V end was cut by 2 bases, the J end by 3 bases, with 10 bases between.